This TCR beta chain was sequenced for a study of breast tumors, draining lymph nodes, adjacent tissues. This clonotype was counted at least ten times. Germline CDR1 and CDR2: SGDLS and YYNGEE. CDR3 length: 14 amino acids. V shed 4 bases, J shed 2 bases, and the junction held 5 bases outside the gene matches. A single record per CDR3 protein comes from TCRdb applying MiXCR to the multiplex PCR reads. This table has 120,000 or so distinct CDR3 sequences, about 20% appearing once. The lymph nodes were axillary draining lymph nodes from breast cancer patients. The chain carries TRBV9 and TRBJ2-5; 7 positions match TRBD1. The sample taken for sequencing was axillary lymph node tissue. This receptor was identified in a female donor with breast cancer. Some clones in this sample may be carry-over from other donors' samples. The CDR3 spells CASSPRDSQETQYF. The DNA of the CDR3 is TGTGCCAGCAGCCCTCGGGACAGTCAAGAGACCCAGTACTTC.